This paragraph covers one T cell receptor beta chain sequence. Its cognate antigen is unknown. This entry is derived from a study of CD8 T cells in Susac syndrome. Overall study: Patients with Susac syndrome were therapy-naive, taking corticosteroids, with some also receiving intravenous immunoglobulin, or taking intravenous immunoglobulin alone at the time their blood was drawn. Study-level points and caveats: In its TCR sequencing and HLA analysis, the study acknowledged that the number of individuals was relatively small.

The RNA, about 0.45 to 1 ug, was put through reverse transcription using random hexamers. Coverage of TCR beta CDR3 amplification by immunoSEQ multiplex PCR extended to 54 Vbeta and 13 Jbeta. TCRdb fed the immunoSEQ multiplex PCR reads into MiXCR, producing one record per CDR3 protein. The table includes under 200,000 distinct CDR3 sequences, around 95% detected once. This CDR3 is built from 15 residues. Germline lookup yields CDR1 SGHKS and CDR2 YYEKEE (reference sequence). J was trimmed by 6 bases and V by 5 bases; bases with no gene match: 10. This clonotype was sampled from a human donor with Susac syndrome. V usage is TRBV5-5 and J usage is TRBJ2-2; 7 bases are a match to TRBD2. Sequenced: CD4+ T cells from PBMCs. CDR3 sequence: CASSSLGRVAGELFF. The CDR3 region has the DNA TGTGCCAGCAGTTCACTAGGGAGGGTTGCCGGGGAGCTGTTTTTT.